The 24 T cell receptor beta chains below come from one sample, sequenced in a study of blood T cells in healthy people across ages. The use of a sample-barcoded 5' primer and a J-beta primer mix characterized a second PCR of roughly 6 to 12 cycles. Via MiXCR, TCRdb re-called the 5' RACE reads, giving one row per CDR3 protein. The sample holds fewer than 950,000 distinct CDR3 sequences, roughly 34% seen once. The sequenced sample consisted of blood. These receptors were obtained from a man aged 18 to 30 in good health.

This clonotype has a count of ten or more. This chain links TRBV20-1 with TRBJ2-5; the match to TRBD1 covers 10 bases. The CDR3 sequence is 14 residues long. V dropped 5 bases and J dropped 3; count of bases not matched to a gene: 6. Germline V gene sequence: CDR1 DFQATT, CDR2 SNEGSKA (reference sequence). CDR3 region: CSAAGTGEEETQYF. The DNA for the CDR3 is TGCAGTGCTGCCGGGACAGGGGAGGAAGAGACCCAGTACTTC.

This clonotype was picked up a small number of times. This chain connects TRBV5-1 to TRBJ2-2; possible D gene TRBD2, 6 bases. This CDR3 has 17 amino acids. Per germline, CDR1 SGHRS and CDR2 YFSETQ. Between the trimmed V and J ends, which lost 4 bases and 5 bases, there was a span of 21 bases. The CDR3 region has the DNA TGCGCCAGCAGCCCGGGCGTGGGGGGAGAATGGACCGGGGAGCTGTTTTTT. It is translated as CASSPGVGGEWTGELFF.

Of note for this clonotype: The junction differs from germline at one of its ends, possibly a read error. The J gene is TRBJ2-1, the V gene TRBV10-3; 8 bases are shared with TRBD2. This CDR3 is 15 amino acids long. Looked up from germline, CDR1 is ENHRY and CDR2 is SYGVKD. The CDR3 loop reads CTISEGSGGLNEQFF. The CDR3 DNA sequence: TGTACCATCAGTGAAGGCAGCGGGGGCCTTAATGAGCAGTTCTTC.

The chain has TRBV9 and TRBJ2-3, with 9 bases aligning to TRBD2. The CDR3 is 15 amino acids. Germline loops: CDR1 SGDLS, CDR2 YYNGEE. V trimming: 4 bases; J trimming: 6 bases; junction bases outside the gene matches: 9. CDR3 DNA: TGTGCCAGCAGCCGGACTGGCGGGGGGGTGGATACGCAGTATTTT. Protein product: CASSRTGGGVDTQYF. Full variable domain (missing parts from reference TRBV9 and TRBJ2-3): DSGVTQTPKHLITATGQRVTLRCSPRSGDLSVYWYQQSLDQGLQFLIQYYNGEERAKGNILERFSAQQFPDLHSELNLSSLELGDSALYFCASSRTGGGVDTQYFGPGTRLTVL.

The CDR3 bases are TGCAGTGCTAGCCCAGGGTCCGCAAACTATGGCTACACCTTC. Protein: CSASPGSANYGYTF. V is TRBV20-1 and J is TRBJ1-2, with D possibly being TRBD1 (5 bases). Per the germline V gene, CDR1 is DFQATT and CDR2 is SNEGSKA (reference sequence). The CDR3 is 14 amino acids. Trimming removed 3 bases from V and 2 bases from J, with 13 bases in between.

This clonotype was recorded at least ten times. This chain uses TRBV7-2 with TRBJ2-1, with a tentative D call TRBD2 (6 bases). The V end lost 6 bases, the J end lost 7 bases, and 10 bases lay between the germline ends. The CDR3 extends over 12 amino acids. Germline lookup yields CDR1 SGHTA and CDR2 FQGNSA. The CDR3 DNA sequence: TGTGCCAGCAGACTAGCAAGTAATGAGCAGTTCTTC. Translating gives CASRLASNEQFF.

This clonotype has at least ten counts. The chain has TRBV25-1 and TRBJ2-4; possibly TRBD2 for D (7 bases). The germline CDR1 and CDR2 sequences are MGHDK and SYGVNS. The CDR3 loop spans 15 amino acids. Trimming removed 6 bases at V and 6 bases at J, with 18 bases between. CDR3 region: CASRKEGGGVNIQYF. The CDR3 coding sequence is TGTGCCAGCAGAAAAGAGGGGGGGGGCGTAAACATTCAGTACTTC.

This clonotype has a single count. The chain couples TRBV20-1 to TRBJ1-6; TRBD1 is a possible D gene (6 bases). Trimming pared 3 bases from V and 7 bases from J, leaving 10 bases between. CDR1 DFQATT and CDR2 SNEGSKA come from the germline V gene (reference sequence). The CDR3 is 13 amino acids. The CDR3 here is CSASEGGNSPLHF. As DNA, the CDR3 is TGCAGTGCTAGTGAGGGGGGGAATTCACCCCTCCACTTT.

The chain recombines TRBV4-1 with TRBJ1-2; a possible D gene is TRBD1 (6 bases). The CDR3 sequence is 16 residues long. Trimming took off 1 base at V and 1 base at J, with 13 bases between the two ends. Germline loops: CDR1 MGHRA, CDR2 YSYEKL. Written as DNA, the CDR3 is TGCGCCAGCAGCCAAGGAGGTGGCAGGGGTAACTATGGCTACACCTTC. This translates into CASSQGGGRGNYGYTF.

This clonotype was found a few times. The chain combines TRBV7-2 with TRBJ2-7; tentatively, D is TRBD2 (5 bases). Trimming removed 5 bases at V and 6 bases at J, with 14 bases between. The CDR3 is 13 amino acids. Germline CDR1 SGHTA, CDR2 FQGNSA. The CDR3 DNA sequence: TGTGCCAGCAGCCAGACTAACGGGTTCGAGCAGTACTTC. It encodes CASSQTNGFEQYF.

The CDR3 sequence: CSVRRGTDTQYF. In nucleotides, the CDR3 is TGCAGCGTAAGACGGGGCACAGATACGCAGTATTTT. This rearrangement joins TRBV29-1 to TRBJ2-3; D is ambiguous. The germline CDR1 and CDR2 sequences are SQVTM and ANQGSEA. The CDR3 contains 12 residues. Trimming took off 6 bases at V and 1 base at J, with 8 bases between the two ends.

Of note for this clonotype: A much larger clone differs from this one at a single base, so this may be a read error. The chain links TRBV12-3 or TRBV12-4 to TRBJ2-1; 8 nucleotides line up with TRBD2. Unmatched junction bases numbered 6, after V lost 4 bases and J lost 4 bases. CDR3 length: 15 residues. CDR3 sequence (DNA): TGTGCCAGCAGTTGTGGCGGGGGGTCTTACAATGAGCAGTTCTTC. Translating gives CASSCGGGSYNEQFF.

The V and J genes are TRBV4-2 and TRBJ2-5; the match to TRBD1 covers 10 bases. The CDR3 totals 16 residues. Looked up from germline, CDR1 is LGHNA and CDR2 is YNFKEQ. V dropped 1 base and J dropped 11; count of bases not matched to a gene: 13. This CDR3 reads CASSQARQGAYNEQYF. For the CDR3, the DNA is TGTGCCAGCAGCCAAGCGCGACAGGGGGCCTATAATGAGCAGTACTTC.

This chain connects TRBV10-3 to TRBJ1-5; TRBD1 might be the D (5 bases). CDR1 is ENHRY and CDR2 is SYGVKD in the germline V gene. CDR3 length equals 15 residues. Trimming stripped 2 bases from V and 9 bases from J, with 17 bases between. The CDR3 DNA reads TGTGCCATCAGTGAGACCAGGGAGCGGGAGGGGCCCCAGCATTTT. It encodes CAISETREREGPQHF.

The chain uses TRBV7-2 and TRBJ1-5, with D uncertain. The V gene lost 1 base and the J gene lost 5 bases, with 9 bases spanning the gap. The germline V gene has CDR1 SGHTA and CDR2 FQGNSA. The CDR3 is made up of 14 amino acids. The CDR3 here is CASSLDGPHQPQHF. The CDR3 DNA reads as TGTGCCAGCAGCTTAGACGGTCCCCATCAGCCCCAGCATTTT.

This chain links TRBV20-1 with TRBJ2-1; perhaps TRBD2 as D (6 bases). The germline V and J ends were trimmed by 1 base and 0 bases, with 10 bases remaining between them. CDR1 is DFQATT and CDR2 is SNEGSKA in the germline V gene (reference sequence). CDR3 size: 15 residues. The DNA for the CDR3 is TGCAGTGCTAGAGGGGGACTGTTCTCCTACAATGAGCAGTTCTTC. Protein product: CSARGGLFSYNEQFF.

The chain recombines TRBV20-1 with TRBJ2-5; 9 bases align to TRBD2. The CDR3 spans 16 residues. In germline, CDR1 is DFQATT, CDR2 SNEGSKA (reference sequence). V gave up 3 bases and J gave up 11 bases; unmatched junction bases: 19. The CDR3 reads CSARVQRGALFNEQYF. In nucleotides, the CDR3 is TGCAGTGCTAGGGTCCAGCGGGGGGCCTTATTCAATGAGCAGTACTTC.

This clonotype was observed a few times. The chain links TRBV20-1 to TRBJ2-5; maybe TRBD1 (5 bases). V lost 0 bases, J lost 9 bases, and 14 bases lay in between. The CDR3 is made up of 13 amino acids. CDR1 DFQATT and CDR2 SNEGSKA come from the germline V gene (reference sequence). The CDR3 sequence: CSARDRAGRAQYF. The CDR3 DNA follows: TGCAGTGCTAGAGATCGCGCTGGCAGGGCCCAGTACTTC.

For this clonotype: Since a much larger clone is just one base distant, this may be a read error. The chain uses TRBV20-1 and TRBJ2-7; no firm D call. The CDR3 totals 15 residues. V was trimmed by 3 bases and J by 3 bases, leaving 18 bases between them. CDR1 and CDR2 from the germline V gene are DFQATT and SNEGSKA (reference sequence). CDR3 DNA sequence: TGCAGTGCTAGTCCCTCGGCGTGGGCGAACTACGAGCAGTACTTC. It yields the protein CSASPSAWANYEQYF.

The V call is TRBV6-1, the J call TRBJ2-6; no definite D call. V shed 1 base and J shed 0 bases, with 16 bases lying between them. Germline V lookup: CDR1 MNHNS, CDR2 SASEGT. The CDR3 runs to 19 residues. The CDR3 DNA sequence: TGTGCCAGCAGTGAAGAGGTCGGTCAGTGGGACTCTGGGGCCAACGTCCTGACTTTC. Translation gives CASSEEVGQWDSGANVLTF.

The V gene is TRBV12-3 or TRBV12-4, the J gene TRBJ1-1, with D perhaps matching TRBD1 (5 bases). The CDR3 is 14 amino acids. V was trimmed by 3 bases and J by 5 bases, leaving 13 bases between them. The CDR3 reads CASSLGPGTTEAFF. In DNA form, the CDR3 reads TGTGCCAGCAGTTTGGGCCCAGGGACTACTGAAGCTTTCTTT.

This clonotype was counted a few times. This chain uses TRBV30 with TRBJ1-6; D might be TRBD1 (5 bases). This CDR3 region has 15 residues. Trimming removed 1 base from V and 8 bases from J, with 15 bases in between. From germline, CDR1 is GTSNPN and CDR2 SVGIG (reference sequence). CDR3 protein: CAWSEFLGGDSPLHF. CDR3 nucleotides: TGTGCCTGGAGTGAATTCCTGGGAGGGGATTCACCCCTCCACTTT. Full variable domain (outside the CDR3, taken from reference TRBV30 and TRBJ1-6): SQTIHQWPATLVQPVGSPLSLECTVEGTSNPNLYWYRQAAGRGLQLLFYSVGIGQISSEVPQNLSASRPQDRQFILSSKKLLLSDSGFYLCAWSEFLGGDSPLHFGNGTRLTVT.

The chain links TRBV6-2 or TRBV6-3 to TRBJ2-3, with TRBD2 matching over 12 bases. V shed 7 bases and J 3 bases; nucleotides not matched to a gene: 5. Germline assignment: CDR1 MNHEY and CDR2 SVGEGT. This CDR3 has 15 amino acids. CDR3 amino acids: CASKNGTSGTDTQYF. The CDR3 DNA sequence: TGTGCCAGCAAGAACGGGACTAGCGGGACAGATACGCAGTATTTT.

The chain is built from TRBV4-3 and TRBJ2-3, with no clear D. Germline V lookup: CDR1 LGHNA, CDR2 YSLEER. V lost 1 base and J 0 bases, leaving 11 bases between the germline ends. The CDR3 contains 16 residues. The CDR3 sequence: CASSQVRTISTDTQYF. DNA for the CDR3: TGCGCCAGCAGCCAAGTACGTACTATAAGCACAGATACGCAGTATTTT.